The T cell receptor (beta chain) described here comes from a study of blood T cell repertoires in COVID-19. Overall study: The United States, Italy and Spain provided the acute and convalescent COVID-19 samples. Sources were T cells, B-cell-depleted T cells, or PBMCs; the material itself was cDNA or gDNA.

Libraries were prepared by immunoSEQ multiplex PCR; TCRdb keeps only in-frame clonotypes and omits some of them. The table records under 250,000 clones, approximately 80% of them present only once. Trimming took off 2 bases at V and 10 bases at J, with 6 bases between the two ends. Germline CDR1 is MNHNS and CDR2 is SASEGT. The CDR3 runs 12 residues. The sequencing sample was made of peripheral blood. This sequence originates from a human donor in a cohort sampled during active COVID-19. The chain has TRBV6-1 and TRBJ1-6; D is undetermined. CDR3 amino acids: CASSERSSPLHF. CDR3 sequence (DNA): TGTGCCAGCAGTGAAAGAAGCTCACCCCTCCACTTT.